This paragraph covers one T cell receptor (beta chain) sequence. Its antigen is currently unknown. The junction and the germline gene differ at one end; a read error may be behind it. The data are from a study of vaccination and CD4 T cells after COVID-19. Study-level background: SARS-CoV-2, HCoV-NL63, HCoV-OC43 and HCoV-229E supplied the overlapping spike peptides used to stimulate cells. Treatment of control cultures consisted of a CEFX pool, an HIV-1 Nef pool, or no peptide.

Sequencing of the DNA from cultured CD4+ T cells was carried out with the Oncomine TCR Beta short-read assay. From cultured CD4+ T cells, genomic DNA was extracted. Each CDR3 protein gets one entry after TCRdb re-called the PCR reads with MiXCR. The sample holds about 16,000 distinct CDR3 sequences, approximately 40% seen once. The treatment was: approximately nine-day PBMC culture with coronavirus spike peptide pools or control peptides (ViraFEST assay). Antigen-specific T cells were expanded with peptide pools by ViraFEST, and TCRs were then sequenced. The CDR3 runs 14 residues. The germline V gene encodes CDR1 LNHDA and CDR2 SQIVND (reference sequence).

The receptor comes from a human donor who received a COVID-19 vaccine. The input for sequencing was CD4+ T cells from blood, cultured in vitro, taken before SARS-CoV-2 vaccination. The rearrangement joins TRBV19 to TRBJ1-5; D gene uncertain. The CDR3: CASSVEQSNQPQHF. CDR3 sequence (DNA): TGTGCCAGTAGTGTAGAACAGAGCAATCAGCCCCAGCATTTT.